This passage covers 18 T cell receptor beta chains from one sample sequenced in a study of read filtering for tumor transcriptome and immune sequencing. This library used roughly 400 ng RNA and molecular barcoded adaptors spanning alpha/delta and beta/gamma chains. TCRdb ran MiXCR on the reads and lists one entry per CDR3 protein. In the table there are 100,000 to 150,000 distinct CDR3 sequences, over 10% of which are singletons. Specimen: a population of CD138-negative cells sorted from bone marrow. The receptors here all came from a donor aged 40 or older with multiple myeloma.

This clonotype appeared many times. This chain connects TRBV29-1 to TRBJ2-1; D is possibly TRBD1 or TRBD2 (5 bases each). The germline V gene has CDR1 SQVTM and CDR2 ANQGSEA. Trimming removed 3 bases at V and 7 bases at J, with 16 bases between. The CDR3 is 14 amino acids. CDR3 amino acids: CSVERGTAFNEQFF. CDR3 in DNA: TGCAGCGTTGAGAGGGGAACTGCCTTTAATGAGCAGTTCTTC.

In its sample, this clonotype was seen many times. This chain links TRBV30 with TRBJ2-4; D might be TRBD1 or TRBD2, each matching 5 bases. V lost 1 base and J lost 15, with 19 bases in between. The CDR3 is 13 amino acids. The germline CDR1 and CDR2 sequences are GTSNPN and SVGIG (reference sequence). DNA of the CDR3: TGTGCCTGGAGTGCGACCGGGACCCAGCGGTTGTACTTC. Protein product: CAWSATGTQRLYF.

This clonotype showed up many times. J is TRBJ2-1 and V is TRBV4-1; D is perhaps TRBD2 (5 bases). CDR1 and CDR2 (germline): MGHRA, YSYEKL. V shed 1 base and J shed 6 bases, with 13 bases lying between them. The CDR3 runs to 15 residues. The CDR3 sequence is CASSQAEDRPNEQFF. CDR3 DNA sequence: TGCGCCAGCAGCCAAGCGGAGGACCGCCCCAATGAGCAGTTCTTC.

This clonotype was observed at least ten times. The CDR3 spells CASSLRRELPYNEQFF. CDR3 sequence (DNA): TGCGCCAGCAGCCTTAGGCGGGAGCTCCCCTACAATGAGCAGTTCTTC. The genes are TRBV4-1 and TRBJ2-1, with TRBD2 matching 7 bases. The length of the CDR3 is 16 residues. Germline loops: CDR1 MGHRA, CDR2 YSYEKL. The junction had 8 bases not matched to a gene; V was cut back by 4 bases and J by 2 bases.

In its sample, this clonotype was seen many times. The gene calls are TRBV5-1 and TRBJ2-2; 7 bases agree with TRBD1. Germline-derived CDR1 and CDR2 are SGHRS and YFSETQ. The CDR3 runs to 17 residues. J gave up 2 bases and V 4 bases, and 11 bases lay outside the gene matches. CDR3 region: CASSPNSGTANTGELFF. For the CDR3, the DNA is TGCGCCAGCAGCCCAAATTCCGGGACAGCTAACACCGGGGAGCTGTTTTTT.

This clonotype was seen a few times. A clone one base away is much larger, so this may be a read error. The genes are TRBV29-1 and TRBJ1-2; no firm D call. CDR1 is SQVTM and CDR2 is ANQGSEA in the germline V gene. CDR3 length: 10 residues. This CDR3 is CSVEIGVCRF. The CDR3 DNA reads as TGCAGCGTTGAAATCGGAGTCTGCCGCTTC.

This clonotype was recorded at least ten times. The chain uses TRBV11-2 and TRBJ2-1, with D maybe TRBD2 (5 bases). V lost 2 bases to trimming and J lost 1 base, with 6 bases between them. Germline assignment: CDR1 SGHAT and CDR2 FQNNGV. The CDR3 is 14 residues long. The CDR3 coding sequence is TGTGCCAGCAGCTTAAGCGGTTCCTACAATGAGCAGTTCTTC. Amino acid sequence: CASSLSGSYNEQFF.

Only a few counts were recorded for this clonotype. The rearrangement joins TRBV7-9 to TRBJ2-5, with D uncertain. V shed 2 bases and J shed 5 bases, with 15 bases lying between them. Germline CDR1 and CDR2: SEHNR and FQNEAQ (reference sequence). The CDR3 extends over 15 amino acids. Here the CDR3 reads CASSLYQGPAETQYF. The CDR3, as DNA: TGTGCCAGCAGCTTATATCAAGGGCCGGCGGAGACCCAGTACTTC.

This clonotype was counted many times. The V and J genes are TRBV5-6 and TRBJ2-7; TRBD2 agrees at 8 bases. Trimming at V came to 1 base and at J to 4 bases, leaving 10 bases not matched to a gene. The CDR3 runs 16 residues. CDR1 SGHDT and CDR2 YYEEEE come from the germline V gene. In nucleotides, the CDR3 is TGTGCCAGCAGCTTGTTGGCTAGCGGGCGGAGGTACGAGCAGTACTTC. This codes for CASSLLASGRRYEQYF.

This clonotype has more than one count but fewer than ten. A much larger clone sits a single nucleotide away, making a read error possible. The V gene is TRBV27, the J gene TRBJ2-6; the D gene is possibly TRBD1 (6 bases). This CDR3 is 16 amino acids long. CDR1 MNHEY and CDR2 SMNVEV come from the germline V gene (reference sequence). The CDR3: CASSSAGRAGANVPTF. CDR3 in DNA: TGTGCCAGCAGTTCCGCCGGAAGGGCAGGGGCCAACGTCCCGACTTTC.

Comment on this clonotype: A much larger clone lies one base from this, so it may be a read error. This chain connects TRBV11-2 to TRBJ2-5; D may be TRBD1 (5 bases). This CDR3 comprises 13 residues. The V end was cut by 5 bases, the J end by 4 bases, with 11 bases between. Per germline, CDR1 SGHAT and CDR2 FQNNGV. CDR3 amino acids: CASSLPGIETQYF. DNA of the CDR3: TGTGCCAGCAGCCTCCCAGGGATAGAGACCCAGTACTTC.

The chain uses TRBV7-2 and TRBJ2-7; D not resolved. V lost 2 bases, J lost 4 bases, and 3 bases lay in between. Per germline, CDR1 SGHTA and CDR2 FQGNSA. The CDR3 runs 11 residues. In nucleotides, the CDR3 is TGTGCCAGCAGCTTACAATACGAGCAGTACTTC. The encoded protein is CASSLQYEQYF. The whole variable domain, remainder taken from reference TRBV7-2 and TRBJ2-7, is GAGVSQSPSNKVTEKGKDVELRCDPISGHTALYWYRQSLGQGLEFLIYFQGNSAPDKSGLPSDRFSAERTGGSVSTLTIQRTQQEDSAVYLCASSLQYEQYFGPGTRLTVT.

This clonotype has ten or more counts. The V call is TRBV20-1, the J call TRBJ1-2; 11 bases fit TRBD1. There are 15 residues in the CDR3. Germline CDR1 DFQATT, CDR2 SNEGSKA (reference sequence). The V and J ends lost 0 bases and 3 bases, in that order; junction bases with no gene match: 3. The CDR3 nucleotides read TGCAGTGCTAGAGATTGGGGACAGGGGGACTATGGCTACACCTTC. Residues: CSARDWGQGDYGYTF.

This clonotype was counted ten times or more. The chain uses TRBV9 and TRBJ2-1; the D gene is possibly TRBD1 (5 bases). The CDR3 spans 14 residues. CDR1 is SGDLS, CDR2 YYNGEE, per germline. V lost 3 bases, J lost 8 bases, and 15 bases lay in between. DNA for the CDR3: TGTGCCAGCAGCGCTCAGGGTTCAGCCTATGAGCAGTTCTTC. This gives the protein CASSAQGSAYEQFF. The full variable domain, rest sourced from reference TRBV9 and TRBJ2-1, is DSGVTQTPKHLITATGQRVTLRCSPRSGDLSVYWYQQSLDQGLQFLIQYYNGEERAKGNILERFSAQQFPDLHSELNLSSLELGDSALYFCASSAQGSAYEQFFGPGTRLTVL.

The CDR3 nucleotides are TGCGCCAGCAGCTTCTCCGGGACGCAGAACACTGAAGCTTTCTTT. Protein: CASSFSGTQNTEAFF. The chain uses TRBV5-1 and TRBJ1-1; maybe TRBD1 (5 bases). The ends were cut back, 2 bases at V and 1 base at J, with 12 bases in the middle. The V gene's germline CDR1 is SGHRS and CDR2 YFSETQ. The CDR3 has 15 amino acids.

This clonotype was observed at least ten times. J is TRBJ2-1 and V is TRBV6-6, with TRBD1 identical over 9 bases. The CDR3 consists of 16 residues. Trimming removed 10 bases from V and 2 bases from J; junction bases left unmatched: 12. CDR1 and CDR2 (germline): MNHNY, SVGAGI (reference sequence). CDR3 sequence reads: CATLAQGQGTYNEQFF. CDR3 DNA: TGTGCCACCTTAGCCCAGGGACAGGGCACCTACAATGAGCAGTTCTTC.

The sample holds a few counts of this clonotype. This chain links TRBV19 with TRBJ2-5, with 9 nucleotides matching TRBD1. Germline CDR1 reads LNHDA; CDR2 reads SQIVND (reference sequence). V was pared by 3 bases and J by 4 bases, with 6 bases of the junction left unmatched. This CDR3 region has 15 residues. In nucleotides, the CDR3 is TGTGCCAGTAGTATTAGGGGACAGGGAGGAGAGACCCAGTACTTC. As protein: CASSIRGQGGETQYF.

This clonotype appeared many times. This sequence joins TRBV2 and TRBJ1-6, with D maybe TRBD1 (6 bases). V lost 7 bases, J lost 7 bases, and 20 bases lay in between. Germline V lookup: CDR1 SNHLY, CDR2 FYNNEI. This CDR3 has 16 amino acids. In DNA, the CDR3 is TGTGCCAGCACCTGGGAGGGGCCAAGGGGGAATTCACCCCTCCACTTT. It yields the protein CASTWEGPRGNSPLHF.